The rows below give T cell receptor beta chains drawn from one sample of a study of neurological immune-mediated disorders. TCRdb recomputed calls from the 5' RACE reads with MiXCR, one row per CDR3 protein. The sample holds just under 20,000 distinct CDR3 sequences, approximately 8% seen once. Sequenced material: CD8+ T cells from blood. The source of these receptors is a woman aged 25 to 39 with HTLV-1-associated myelopathy (HAM/TSP). CDR3s include the opening cysteine and the closing phenylalanine or tryptophan. Fields, in order: V gene, clone size, CDR3 protein. For some rows the clone size is stated as once, few or many, or as a class when expanded; others skip it.

TRBV5-1,NA,CDNSLAGRDTEAFF
TRBV5-1,many,CASSSSGLEQYF
TRBV10-3,medium-sized,CAISESRKTSGQGYSNQPQHF
TRBV30,many,CAWSGFRGNEQYF
TRBV2,many,CASGRDSQGDGYTF
TRBV5-6,many,CASSLGYGVVSDTQYF
TRBV7-2,many,CASSLGMGSDLNEKLFF
TRBV5-1,many,CASNSGDGGNEQFF
TRBV9,many,CASSVDPGGGSSYNEQFF
TRBV11-2,many,CASSLPLQEGAYEQYF
TRBV27,many,CASRTTGGTNEKLFF
TRBV12-3/TRBV12-4,many,CASSPDAAYEQYF
TRBV11-2,many,CASSWTGGSAAGRTYEQYF
TRBV25-1,many,CASSAPRSGQGSYEQYF
TRBV27,many,CASSLSIPLYGYTF
TRBV13,many,CASSRDMNTEAFF
TRBV20-1,many,CSASGMFFPENTEAFF
TRBV5-1,few,CASSLVGGSDNEQFF
TRBV27,many,CASSPSTGWTTEAFF
TRBV5-1,many,CASSLYLAGTLAKNIQYF
TRBV5-1,NA,CASSFSGGSDTQYF
TRBV6-1,many,CASSWTGRDEQFF
TRBV15,many,CATSSTGTVYGYTF
TRBV6-1,many,CASSAGTGGGQPQHF
TRBV10-3,NA,CAISGGKDQPQHF
TRBV5-6,many,CASSYGQGAGTEAFF
TRBV2,once,CASSEFDTEAFF
TRBV4-2,many,CASSLRTGIGTEAFF
TRBV5-3,many,CARSLYYCVTTKEQPQHF
TRBV5-1,many,CASSPTQSDTQYF
TRBV30,many,CAWSVGSSRNTEAFF
TRBV20-1,many,CSAGDGQTKNIQYF
TRBV5-1,many,CASSLRTGGSYEQYF
TRBV2,many,CASSEITRGGGYNEQFF
TRBV7-2,many,CASSLIPLNPDRVYTEAFF
TRBV29-1,many,CSAYNQPQHF
TRBV29-1,many,CSVENGNNEQFF
TRBV30,NA,CAWSGTGNQPQHF
TRBV7-9,many,CASSLGGGPYEQYF
TRBV18,many,CASSPERQLTANTGELFF
TRBV3-1,many,CASSTGAGEPQHF
TRBV9,many,CASSVNPGNSTGELFF
TRBV7-9,many,CASTIPGANVLTF
TRBV20-1,many,CSVPTGQGAGGFYGYTF
TRBV7-9,NA,CASKEGPYHEAFF
TRBV7-9,many,CASSLVGGNEQFF
TRBV19,large,CASSGRDRFTDTQYF
TRBV28,many,CASSYLLPLTSGGGNEQFF
TRBV25-1,many,CATAGGGDGGYTF
TRBV20-1,medium-sized,CSARGGGTGVTDEQFF
TRBV20-1,many,CSARPTEVAAFF